This T cell receptor beta chain comes out of a study of blood T cell repertoires in COVID-19. Across the whole study: Both acute and convalescent COVID-19 samples were obtained from the United States, Italy and Spain.

Repertoires were generated with immunoSEQ multiplex PCR, while TCRdb's copy carries only in-frame clones and drops some. The table has around 300,000 clones, approximately 90% seen once; the top ten hold approximately 6%. Seattle patients were enrolled during active infection and followed longitudinally. The clonotype originates from a woman in her forties or fifties with COVID-19, enrolled during active disease. Input material: peripheral blood.

The CDR3 DNA follows: TGTGCCAGTAGTATAGTCTCGTTAAACACTGAAGCTTTCTTT. This sequence encodes CASSIVSLNTEAFF. This chain joins TRBV19 and TRBJ1-1, with D unresolved. The V and J ends lost 1 base and 2 bases respectively, with 8 bases between them. The CDR3 is 14 amino acids. The germline CDR1 and CDR2 sequences are LNHDA and SQIVND (reference sequence).